What follows are 15 T cell receptor beta chains derived from one specimen sequenced in a study of tumor-infiltrating lymphocytes in primary liver carcinoma. Total RNA amounting to 500 ng was the source from which TCR beta cDNA was made with a constant-region primer. Construction of TCR beta libraries relied on three successive nested multiplex PCR rounds employing slightly modified ARM-PCR. TRBV1-TRBV30 forward and Cbeta reverse primers drove the first two roughly 10-cycle rounds. TCRdb analysed the multiplex PCR reads with MiXCR anew, one entry per CDR3 protein. The sample carries around 120,000 distinct CDR3 sequences, about two thirds recorded once. Co-extraction of RNA and DNA was performed on roughly 20-33 mg of unsorted bulk tissue. The sample comprised tumor-adjacent normal liver tissue. Receptors originate from a woman aged 60-75 years with primary liver carcinoma and hepatitis B virus infection.

This clonotype was picked up one time. This sequence joins TRBV5-4 and TRBJ2-3, with D possibly matching TRBD2 (5 bases). The CDR3 runs to 13 residues. Deletions cut 0 bases from V and 6 bases from J, with 8 bases between. Germline V CDR1 and CDR2: SGHNT, YYREEE (reference sequence). DNA of the CDR3: TGTGCCAGCAGCTTGGCGGGAACGGATACGCAGTATTTT. It translates to CASSLAGTDTQYF.

A remark on this clonotype: A much more abundant neighbour one base away suggests this may be a read error. CDR3 bases: TGTACCAGCAGTTTATGGCAGGGGCATAATTCACCCCTCCACTTT. Translation gives CTSSLWQGHNSPLHF. The chain uses TRBV28 and TRBJ1-6; D might be TRBD1 (6 bases). The CDR3 length is 15 residues. The germline CDR1 and CDR2 sequences are MDHEN and SYDVKM. Looking up the rest from reference TRBV28 and TRBJ1-6 gives the full variable domain: DVKVTQSSRYLVKRTGEKVFLECVQDMDHENMFWYRQDPGLGLRLIYFSYDVKMKEKGDIPEGYSVSREKKERFSLILESASTNQTSMYLCTSSLWQGHNSPLHFGNGTRLTVT.

On this clonotype itself: This is likely a read error, given that the CDR3 carries no conserved phenylalanine or tryptophan at its end. The limits of the CDR3 on the DNA are not certain, so only TCRdb's listed CDR3 is given. The chain uses TRBV11-2 and TRBJ2-7; the table names TRBD2, a call not compared with the DNA. From germline, CDR1 is SGHAT and CDR2 FQNNGV. A total of 11 residues make up the CDR3, ends included. The CDR3 is CTSNSASSLDY.

Concerning this clonotype: Its ends do not fully match the called genes, so a read error is possible. This rearrangement joins TRBV6-6 to TRBJ2-3; 8 bases line up with TRBD2. The germline V gene has CDR1 MNHNY and CDR2 SVGAGI (reference sequence). The CDR3 sequence is 15 residues long. DNA of the CDR3: TGTGCCAACAGACACAAAGCGGGAGCGGCAGATACGCACTATTTT. This encodes CANRHKAGAADTHYF.

This clonotype was recorded once. The junction differs from germline at one of its ends, possibly a read error. J is TRBJ2-7 and V is TRBV12-3 or TRBV12-4, with 8 positions matching TRBD2. The CDR3 runs to 14 residues. In DNA form, the CDR3 reads TGTGCCAGTAGTTTCCGGCGGGAGGACTACGAGCAGTACTTC. Translating it yields CASSFRREDYEQYF.

The chain recombines TRBV6-2 or TRBV6-3 with TRBJ2-7; tentatively, D is TRBD2 (5 bases). The germline gives CDR1 MNHEY, CDR2 SVGEGT. With 2 bases removed from V and 2 bases from J, the gap between germline ends came to 13 bases. The CDR3 totals 15 residues. The CDR3 sequence is CASSYGGLQTYEQYF. The CDR3 bases are TGTGCCAGCAGTTACGGCGGGTTGCAAACCTACGAGCAGTACTTC.

With regard to this clonotype: This may come from a read error, since a much larger clone is one base off. V is TRBV28 and J is TRBJ1-1; D unresolved. Germline lookup yields CDR1 MDHEN and CDR2 SYDVKM. Trimming took 9 bases from V and 3 from J, leaving 11 bases between them. The CDR3 has 12 amino acids. This chain's CDR3 is CASSNSDTEAFF. The CDR3 DNA is TGTGCCAGTTCGAACAGCGACACTGAAGCTTTCTTT.

The chain has TRBV9 and TRBJ1-2; tentatively, D is TRBD1 (5 bases). This CDR3 comprises 15 residues. Germline V gene sequence: CDR1 SGDLS, CDR2 YYNGEE. Trimming cost V 8 bases and J 5 bases, with 22 bases left between them. As DNA, the CDR3 is TGTGCCAGTAGCCCTCAGACAGAAAAGAAGTATGGCTACACCTTC. This sequence encodes CASSPQTEKKYGYTF.

To note about this clonotype: The CDR3 carries no conserved terminal phenylalanine or tryptophan, so it likely arises from a read error. This chain joins TRBV6-6 and TRBJ2-7; 8 bases match TRBD1. Germline values: CDR1 MNHNY, CDR2 SVGAGI (reference sequence). The CDR3 is 15 residues long. V shed 2 bases and J 8 bases; nucleotides not matched to a gene: 11. The CDR3 protein is CASSYRTGLGYKQYL. The CDR3 DNA is TGTGCCAGCAGTTACAGGACAGGGTTAGGGTACAAGCAGTACCTC.

The chain uses TRBV19 and TRBJ2-7, with 7 bases that match TRBD2. This CDR3 region has 13 residues. Germline V gene sequence: CDR1 LNHDA, CDR2 SQIVND (reference sequence). Losses at the gene ends were 6 bases for V and 0 bases for J; bases not matched to a gene: 2. CDR3 region: CASRTSVSYEQYF. For the CDR3, the DNA is TGTGCCAGTAGAACTAGCGTCTCCTACGAGCAGTACTTC.

Of note for this clonotype: A single base separates this from a much larger clone, so it may be a read error. This chain links TRBV28 with TRBJ2-7; D uncertain. The germline V gene has CDR1 MDHEN and CDR2 SYDVKM. The CDR3 spans 19 residues. Trimming shortened V by 3 bases and J by 1 base, and 25 bases separated the two germline ends. The CDR3 sequence is CASSFPQDSSSARSYEQYF. DNA of the CDR3: TGTGCCAGCAGTTTCCCCCAGGATAGCTCTTCTGCGCGTTCCTACGAGCAGTACTTC.

Regarding this clonotype: Here the CDR3 omits its conserved ending phenylalanine or tryptophan, so a read error is the likely source. This chain joins TRBV11-2 and TRBJ2-3; tentatively, D is TRBD2 (7 bases). This CDR3 has 16 amino acids. Germline V gene sequence: CDR1 SGHAT, CDR2 FQNNGV. The DNA of the CDR3 is TGTGCCAGCAGCTTAATATTGGCGGGGGACACGGATACACAGTATTCT. It yields the protein CASSLILAGDTDTQYS.

This clonotype was seen a single time. Its ends do not fully match the called genes, so a read error is possible. The chain combines TRBV6-5 with TRBJ2-1; TRBD2 aligns across 7 bases. The CDR3 sequence is 13 residues long. The germline V gene has CDR1 MNHEY and CDR2 SVGAGI. The CDR3 DNA reads TGCGCCAGCATCCACGGACTAGACGGTGAGCAGTTCTTC. This codes for CASIHGLDGEQFF.

About this clonotype: The missing conserved phenylalanine or tryptophan at the end of this CDR3 makes a read error likely. In DNA form, the CDR3 reads TGCAGTGCAGCGGCCGGGGGAAATGAGCAGTTCTAC. Its translation: CSAAAGGNEQFY. V usage is TRBV20-1 and J usage is TRBJ2-1; a possible D gene is TRBD2 (6 bases). V was shortened by 6 bases and J by 7 bases, with 13 bases between the two germline ends. CDR3 size: 12 residues. The V gene's germline CDR1 is DFQATT and CDR2 SNEGSKA (reference sequence).

A remark on this clonotype: A junction end diverges from the germline sequence, so it may reflect a read error. V and J are TRBV11-2 and TRBJ1-1, with D uncertain. CDR1 and CDR2 (germline): SGHAT, FQNNGV. The CDR3 loop spans 16 amino acids. CDR3 region: CASSSLTRDWNTEALF. DNA of the CDR3: TGTGCCAGTAGCTCCTTAACAAGGGATTGGAACACTGAAGCTTTATTT.